The rows below give T cell receptor beta chains drawn from one sample of a study of blood T cell repertoires in COVID-19. Sequenced by immunoSEQ multiplex PCR; TCRdb stores in-frame clones only, minus some. Here the sample spans a few hundred thousand clones, 65% to 90% being singletons. Sequencing used peripheral blood. These receptors were taken from a human donor in a cohort sampled during active COVID-19. Each CDR3 is given with its conserved first and last residue. D genes are given only for firm matches. A clone size is listed for some rows: how often the clone was seen (once, few, many), or a class if it is expanded.

TRBD1 . TRBJ1-3 TRBV9 CASSVALGQGQDTIYF TGTGCCAGCAGCGTAGCCCTGGGACAGGGTCAGGACACCATATATTTT
. . TRBJ1-2 TRBV12-3/TRBV12-4 CASSSSREGGYTF TGTGCCAGCAGTTCTTCCCGGGAGGGTGGCTACACCTTC
TRBD1 . TRBJ1-2 TRBV25-1 CASSETTGSGYTF TGTGCCAGCAGCGAAACGACAGGGTCGGGCTACACCTTC
TRBD1 . TRBJ2-6 TRBV19 CASSTDREGANVLTF TGTGCCAGTAGTACTGACAGGGAGGGGGCCAACGTCCTGACTTTC
. . TRBJ1-1 TRBV29-1 CSASGPEAFF TGCAGCGCTTCAGGGCCTGAAGCTTTCTTT
. . TRBJ2-3 TRBV4-1 CASSYSFTDTQYF TGCGCCAGCAGCTACAGTTTCACAGATACGCAGTATTTT
TRBD1 once TRBJ1-2 TRBV19 CASSPRTGYGYTF TGTGCCAGTAGTCCGAGGACAGGCTATGGCTACACCTTC
. . TRBJ2-7 TRBV7-2 CASSFSPRGHEQYF TGTGCCAGCAGCTTTTCTCCCAGGGGCCACGAGCAGTACTTC
. . TRBJ2-7 TRBV6-5 CASRPGEFRYEQYF TGTGCCAGCAGACCAGGGGAATTTCGGTACGAGCAGTACTTC
. . TRBJ1-1 TRBV5-1 CASSREGNTEAFF TGCGCCAGCAGCCGTGAGGGGAACACTGAAGCTTTCTTT
. once TRBJ2-2 TRBV30 CASRVPNTGELFF TGTGCCTCTCGGGTGCCGAACACCGGGGAGCTGTTTTTT
. . TRBJ1-1 TRBV14 CASSLNMETEAFF TGTGCCAGCAGCCTGAACATGGAGACTGAAGCTTTCTTT
. . TRBJ1-6 TRBV6-5 CASSYASRGSPLHF TGTGCCAGCAGTTACGCCTCCAGGGGCTCACCCCTCCACTTT
. few TRBJ2-7 TRBV12-3/TRBV12-4 CASSFYNYEQYF TGTGCCAGCAGTTTTTATAACTACGAGCAGTACTTC
TRBD1 . TRBJ1-6 TRBV30 CAWRQGSPLHF TGTGCCTGGAGACAGGGGTCACCCCTCCACTTT
TRBD1 . TRBJ2-7 TRBV7-9 CASSYRDRNYEQYF TGTGCCAGCAGCTACCGGGACAGGAATTACGAGCAGTACTTC
TRBD1 . TRBJ1-1 TRBV6-2/TRBV6-3 CASSYSRDRHTEAFF TGTGCCAGCAGTTACTCGAGGGACAGGCACACTGAAGCTTTCTTT
TRBD2 . TRBJ2-2 TRBV3-1/TRBV3-2 CASSQVSGGLTGELFF TGTGCCAGCAGCCAAGTCAGCGGGGGACTCACCGGGGAGCTGTTTTTT
TRBD2 . TRBJ2-3 TRBV2 CASSEGLTSGDATDTQYF TGTGCCAGCAGTGAGGGATTAACTAGCGGGGATGCCACAGATACGCAGTATTTT
. . TRBJ1-2 TRBV5-5 CASSLDRIYGYTF TGTGCCAGCAGCTTGGACAGGATATATGGCTACACCTTC
. . TRBJ2-1 TRBV10-2 CASSEPGDGMNEQFF TGCGCCAGCAGTGAGCCGGGGGATGGTATGAATGAGCAGTTCTTC
. . TRBJ2-7 TRBV7-9 CASSFGPGGKEQYF .
. . TRBJ1-5 TRBV6-1 CASSEQGYLFNQPQHF TGTGCCAGCAGTGAACAGGGCTACCTTTTCAATCAGCCCCAGCATTTT
TRBD2 . TRBJ2-5 TRBV30 CASSDGGGETQYF TGTGCCTCCTCTGACGGGGGGGGAGAGACCCAGTACTTC
. . TRBJ2-1 TRBV30 CAWSVRSGAFEQFF TGTGCCTGGAGTGTACGGAGTGGGGCATTTGAGCAGTTCTTC
. once TRBJ1-2 TRBV5-1 CASSDKRTRQNYGYTF TGCGCCAGCAGCGACAAACGGACACGACAAAACTATGGCTACACCTTC
. . TRBJ1-3 TRBV14 CASSQGGLAGNTIYF TGTGCCAGCAGCCAAGGGGGGCTTGCTGGAAACACCATATATTTT
TRBD1 . TRBJ1-2 TRBV24-1 CATSESETGNYGYTF TGTGCCACCAGTGAATCCGAGACAGGGAACTATGGCTACACCTTC
. . TRBJ1-1 TRBV6-4 CASSSTGNTEAFF TGTGCCAGCAGCAGTACAGGGAACACTGAAGCTTTCTTT
. . TRBJ1-5 TRBV2 CASSAGLNQPQHF TGTGCCAGCAGCGCGGGACTCAATCAGCCCCAGCATTTT
TRBD2 . TRBJ2-1 TRBV14 CASSHFPGLAGNNEQFF TGTGCCAGCAGCCATTTCCCCGGGCTAGCGGGAAACAATGAGCAGTTCTTC
TRBD2 . TRBJ2-1 TRBV10-1 CASSQGLADNEQFF TGCGCCAGCAGCCAAGGACTAGCGGACAATGAGCAGTTCTTC
. . TRBJ2-4 TRBV5-1 CASSLGGRNIQYF TGCGCCAGCAGCTTGGGGGGCAGAAACATTCAGTACTTC
. . TRBJ2-2 TRBV7-2 CASSLGRGAGELFF TGTGCCAGCAGCTTAGGCAGGGGAGCCGGGGAGCTGTTTTTT
TRBD2 . TRBJ2-2 TRBV7-2 CASSIGGTTGELFF TGTGCCAGCAGCATCGGGGGGACCACCGGGGAGCTGTTTTTT
. . TRBJ2-7 TRBV19 CASSIDLDSYYEQYF TGTGCCAGTAGTATAGATCTGGACAGCTACTACGAGCAGTACTTC